The clone carrying this TCR beta chain has just a few counts. Its target is not known. All trial patients relapsed after autologous stem cell transplantation. This record belongs to a study of PD-1 blockade in classical Hodgkin lymphoma. Findings and limits, study-wide: By cycle point C4D1, TCR diversity had risen significantly in CD4+ cells (but not CD8+ cells). It was reported that newly diagnosed patients had less baseline TCR diversity than healthy donors.

TCRdb's copy holds only in-frame clones and misses some; the assay was immunoSEQ multiplex PCR. The repertoire holds roughly 70,000 clones, with 60% to 80% as singletons. CDR3 length: 14 amino acids. Germline CDR1 is SNHLY and CDR2 is FYNNEI. Trimming pared 6 bases from V and 5 bases from J, leaving 16 bases between. The TCR was taken from a human donor with classical Hodgkin lymphoma. The sample here was peripheral blood mononuclear cells (PBMCs), taken before the second cycle of nivolumab. This sequence joins TRBV2 and TRBJ1-1, with unresolved D. Here the CDR3 DNA reads TGTGCCAGCAGGATCGACACGCCGCGGACTGAAGCTTTCTTT. Protein product: CASRIDTPRTEAFF.